The 4 T cell receptor beta chains below come from one sample, sequenced in a study of blood T cell repertoires in COVID-19 (TCRdb year 2020). Libraries were made using the immunoSEQ multiplex PCR assay. TCRdb re-hosts the immuneACCESS table, in-frame sequences only. Its copies lack some clones; in the studies checked, an unresolved V gene accounts for under half of them, and the cause for the rest is not known. The sample table records more than 85,000 clones; around 86% of these occur just once. The leading ten clones occupy around 3.4% of the sample. The sequenced material came from peripheral blood. Receptors originate from an older woman with acute or convalescent COVID-19.

The chain recombines TRBV21-1 with TRBJ2-1; TRBD1 is the table's D call, not checked against the DNA. TRBV21-1 represents a pseudogene. CDR3 length equals 19 residues. This CDR3 reads CASSKTGGQGEKPYNEQFF. The DNA for the CDR3 is TGTGCCAGCAGCAAAACAGGGGGACAGGGAGAAAAACCTTACAATGAGCAGTTCTTC.

V and J are TRBV19 and TRBJ2-1, with D tentatively TRBD1 (6 bases). The CDR3 spans 16 residues. Trimming stripped 6 bases from V and 0 bases from J, with 15 bases between. Germline CDR1 and CDR2: LNHDA and SQIVND (reference sequence). The CDR3 loop reads CASSPTGHNSYNEQFF. CDR3 nucleotide sequence: TGTGCCAGTAGCCCGACGGGACATAACTCCTACAATGAGCAGTTCTTC.

This chain links TRBV11-2 with TRBJ1-5; D gene ambiguous. The CDR3 is 14 residues long. Germline CDR1 SGHAT, CDR2 FQNNGV. Trimming removed 5 bases from V and 3 bases from J, with 11 bases in between. CDR3 DNA: TGTGCCAGCAGCCCAGGAAGCTACAATCAGCCCCAGCATTTT. This sequence encodes CASSPGSYNQPQHF.

The rearrangement uses TRBV5-1 and TRBJ1-1, with 7 bases lining up with TRBD1. CDR1 is SGHRS and CDR2 is YFSETQ in the germline V gene. The length of the CDR3 is 15 residues. With 3 bases clipped from V and 0 bases from J, the junction kept 5 bases outside the gene matches. DNA for the CDR3: TGCGCCAGCAGCTGGGACAGCTCCCTGAACACTGAAGCTTTCTTT. Encoded protein: CASSWDSSLNTEAFF.